These 6 T cell receptor beta chains were sequenced from one sample in a study of T cells in Graves' hyperthyroidism and ophthalmopathy (dated by TCRdb to the late 2010s). Libraries were constructed by multiplex PCR. TCRdb shows the sequencer as Illumina HiSeq 2000. The TCR beta CDR3 regions were amplified from the RNA transcripts. The first round of RT-PCR for the TCR CDR3 was performed with the HTBI primer set and the Qiagen OneStep RT-PCR kit. TCRdb cleaned the public reads at Q25 with fastp, built clones with MiXCR and kept in-frame beta chains. One record per CDR3 amino acid sequence lists the most common genes and DNA. This sample has about 400,000 distinct CDR3 sequences in its table, and roughly 25% of those were observed once. Roughly 80% of the sample lies in the top ten. Material: blood. The receptors shown here come from a man aged 50-60 years with Graves' hyperthyroidism.

The rearrangement joins TRBV6-1 to TRBJ1-2; D may be TRBD1 (5 bases). Per the germline V gene, CDR1 is MNHNS and CDR2 is SASEGT. This CDR3 is built from 14 residues. Trimming left V 10 bases short and J 0 bases short, with 15 bases between. The CDR3 here is CAILRDAPNYGYTF. In nucleotides, the CDR3 is TGTGCCATCCTCAGGGACGCTCCTAACTATGGCTACACCTTC.

This clonotype was observed a few times. This chain uses TRBV2 with TRBJ2-4, with D tentatively TRBD1 or TRBD2 (5 bases each). V shed 0 bases and J shed 0 bases, with 24 bases lying between them. Germline V gives CDR1 SNHLY, CDR2 FYNNEI. This CDR3 is 21 amino acids long. The CDR3 DNA is TGTGCCAGCAGTGAAGCGCGAGCAGGGACGGAGTTACTCCTAGCCAAAAACATTCAGTACTTC. This translates into CASSEARAGTELLLAKNIQYF.

Concerning this clonotype: A much bigger clone sits one base away, suggesting this may be a read error. This chain uses TRBV7-2 with TRBJ2-7; D gene uncertain. This CDR3 has 14 residues. Germline CDR1 reads SGHTA; CDR2 reads FQGNSA. Written as DNA, the CDR3 is TGTGCCGGCAGCCCCTGGGTAGATATCCACGAGCAGTACTTC. It yields the protein CAGSPWVDIHEQYF. The full variable domain, completed using reference TRBV7-2 and TRBJ2-7, is GAGVSQSPSNKVTEKGKDVELRCDPISGHTALYWYRQSLGQGLEFLIYFQGNSAPDKSGLPSDRFSAERTGGSVSTLTIQRTQQEDSAVYLCAGSPWVDIHEQYFGPGTRLTVT.

The table lists this clonotype with a few counts. V and J are TRBV12-3 or TRBV12-4 and TRBJ2-1; possibly TRBD2 for D (6 bases). Trimming removed 4 bases from V and 0 bases from J, with 19 bases in between. The CDR3 has 18 amino acids. In DNA form, the CDR3 reads TGTGCCAGCAGTTCAACCCCCCCGGGGGTCAGCTCCTACAATGAGCAGTTCTTC. Its translation is CASSSTPPGVSSYNEQFF.

This clonotype has at least ten counts. The CDR3 protein is CASSPTSGSETQYF. The DNA for the CDR3 is TGTGCCAGCAGTCCTACTAGCGGGAGTGAGACCCAGTACTTC. The gene calls are TRBV12-3 or TRBV12-4 and TRBJ2-5, with TRBD2 matching 11 bases. CDR3 length: 14 residues. J gave up 5 bases and V 5 bases, and 4 bases lay outside the gene matches.

The rearrangement links TRBV2 to TRBJ2-5; D not certain. Germline values: CDR1 SNHLY, CDR2 FYNNEI. Trimming took 1 base from V and 2 from J, leaving 8 bases between them. This CDR3 region has 14 residues. In DNA, the CDR3 is TGTGCCAGCAGTGAAGTTAGCCTACAAGAGACCCAGTACTTC. Encoded protein: CASSEVSLQETQYF.